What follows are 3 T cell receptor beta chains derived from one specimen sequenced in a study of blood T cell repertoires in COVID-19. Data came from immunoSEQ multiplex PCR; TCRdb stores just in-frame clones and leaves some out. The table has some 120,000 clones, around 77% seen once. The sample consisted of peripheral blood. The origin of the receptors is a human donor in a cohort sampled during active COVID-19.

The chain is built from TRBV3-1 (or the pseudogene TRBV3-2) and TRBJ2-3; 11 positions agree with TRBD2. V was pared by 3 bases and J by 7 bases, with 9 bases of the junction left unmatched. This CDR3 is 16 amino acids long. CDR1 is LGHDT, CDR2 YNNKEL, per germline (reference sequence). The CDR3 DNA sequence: TGTGCCAGCAGCCAGAGGCTAGCGGGGGGCACGAATACGCAGTATTTT. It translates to CASSQRLAGGTNTQYF.

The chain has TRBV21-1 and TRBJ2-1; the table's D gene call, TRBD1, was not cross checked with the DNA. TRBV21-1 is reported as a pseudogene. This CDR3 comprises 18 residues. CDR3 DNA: TGTGCCAGCAGGGCGACAGGGGGCTCGGGAGTCCGCTACAATGAGCAGTTCTTC. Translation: CASRATGGSGVRYNEQFF.

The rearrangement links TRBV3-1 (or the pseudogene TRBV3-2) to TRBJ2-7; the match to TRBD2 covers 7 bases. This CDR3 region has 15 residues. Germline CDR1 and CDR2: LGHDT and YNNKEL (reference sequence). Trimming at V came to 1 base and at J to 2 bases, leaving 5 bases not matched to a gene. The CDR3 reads CASSQVGGTPYEQYF. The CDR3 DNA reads TGTGCCAGCAGCCAAGTCGGGGGGACCCCCTACGAGCAGTACTTC.